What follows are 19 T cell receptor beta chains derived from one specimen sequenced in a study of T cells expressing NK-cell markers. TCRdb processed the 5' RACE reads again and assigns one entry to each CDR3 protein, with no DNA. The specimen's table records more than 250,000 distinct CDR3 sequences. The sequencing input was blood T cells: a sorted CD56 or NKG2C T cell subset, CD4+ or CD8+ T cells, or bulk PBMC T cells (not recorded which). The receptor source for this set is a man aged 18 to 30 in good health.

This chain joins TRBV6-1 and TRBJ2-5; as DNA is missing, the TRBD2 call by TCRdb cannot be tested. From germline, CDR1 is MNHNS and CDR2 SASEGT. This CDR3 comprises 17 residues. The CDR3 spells CASSTLGLAGAQETQYF.

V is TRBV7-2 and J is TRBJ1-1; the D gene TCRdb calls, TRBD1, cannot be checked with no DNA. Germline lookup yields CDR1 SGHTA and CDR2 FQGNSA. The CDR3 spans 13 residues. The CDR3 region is CASSTGTAIEAFF. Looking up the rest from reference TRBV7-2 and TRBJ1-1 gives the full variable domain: GAGVSQSPSNKVTEKGKDVELRCDPISGHTALYWYRQSLGQGLEFLIYFQGNSAPDKSGLPSDRFSAERTGGSVSTLTIQRTQQEDSAVYLCASSTGTAIEAFFGQGTRLTVV.

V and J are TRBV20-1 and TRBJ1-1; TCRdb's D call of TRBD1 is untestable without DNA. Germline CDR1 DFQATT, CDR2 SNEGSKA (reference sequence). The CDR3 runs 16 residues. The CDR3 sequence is CSARALTTGWNTEAFF.

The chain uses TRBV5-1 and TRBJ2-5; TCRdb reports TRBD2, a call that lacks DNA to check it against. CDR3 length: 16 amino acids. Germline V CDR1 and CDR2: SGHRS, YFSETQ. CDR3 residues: CASSLVGTSGQETQYF. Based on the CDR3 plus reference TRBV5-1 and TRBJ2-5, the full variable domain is KAGVTQTPRYLIKTRGQQVTLSCSPISGHRSVSWYQQTPGQGLQFLFEYFSETQRNKGNFPGRFSGRQFSNSRSEMNVSTLELGDSALYLCASSLVGTSGQETQYFGPGTRLLVL.

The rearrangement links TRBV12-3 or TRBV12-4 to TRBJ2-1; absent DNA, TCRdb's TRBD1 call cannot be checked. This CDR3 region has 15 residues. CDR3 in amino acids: CASSLSGSGYNEQFF.

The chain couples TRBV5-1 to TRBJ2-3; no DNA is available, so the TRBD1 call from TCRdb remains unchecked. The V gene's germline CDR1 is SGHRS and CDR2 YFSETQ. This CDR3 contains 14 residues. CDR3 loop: CASSLGPEADTQYF.

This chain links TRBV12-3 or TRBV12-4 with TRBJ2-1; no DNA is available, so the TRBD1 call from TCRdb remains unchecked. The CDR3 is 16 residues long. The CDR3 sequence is CASTSVNRDGRNEQFF.

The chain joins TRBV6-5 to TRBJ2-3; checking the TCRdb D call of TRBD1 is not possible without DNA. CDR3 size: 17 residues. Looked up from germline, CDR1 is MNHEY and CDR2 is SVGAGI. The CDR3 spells CASSYFVSGGRTDTQYF.

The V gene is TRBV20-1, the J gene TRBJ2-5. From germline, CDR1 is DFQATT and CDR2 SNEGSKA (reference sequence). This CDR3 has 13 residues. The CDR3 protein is CSASVGDQETQYF.

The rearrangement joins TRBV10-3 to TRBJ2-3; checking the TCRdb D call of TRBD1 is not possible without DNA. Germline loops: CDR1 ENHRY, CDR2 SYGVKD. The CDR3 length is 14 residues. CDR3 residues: CATAGQHFTDTQYF.

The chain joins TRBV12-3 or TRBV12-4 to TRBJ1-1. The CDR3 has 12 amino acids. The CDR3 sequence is CASTPGNTEAFF.

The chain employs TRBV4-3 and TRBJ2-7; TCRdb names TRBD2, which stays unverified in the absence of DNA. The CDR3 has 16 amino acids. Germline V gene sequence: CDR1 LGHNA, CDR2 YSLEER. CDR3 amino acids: CASSQDFGLAGYEQYF.

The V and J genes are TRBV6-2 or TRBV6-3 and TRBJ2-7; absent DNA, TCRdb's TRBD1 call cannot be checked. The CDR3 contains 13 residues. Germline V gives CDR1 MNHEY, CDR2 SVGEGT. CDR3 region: CASSYSSRQKEYF.

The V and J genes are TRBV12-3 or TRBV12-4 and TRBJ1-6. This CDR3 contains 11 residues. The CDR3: CASSLNSPLHF.

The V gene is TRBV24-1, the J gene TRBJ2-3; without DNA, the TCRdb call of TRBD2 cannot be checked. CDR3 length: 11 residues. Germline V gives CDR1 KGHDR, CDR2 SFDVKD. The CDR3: CATRAGATQYF.

The CDR3 here is CASSLGGITDTQYF. The chain carries TRBV7-9 and TRBJ2-3. The CDR3 has 14 residues. Germline V gene data show CDR1 as SEHNR and CDR2 as FQNEAQ (reference sequence).

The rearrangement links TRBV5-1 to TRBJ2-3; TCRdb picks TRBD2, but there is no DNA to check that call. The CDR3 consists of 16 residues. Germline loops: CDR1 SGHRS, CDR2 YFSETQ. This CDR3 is CASSAGPAGMLDTQYF.

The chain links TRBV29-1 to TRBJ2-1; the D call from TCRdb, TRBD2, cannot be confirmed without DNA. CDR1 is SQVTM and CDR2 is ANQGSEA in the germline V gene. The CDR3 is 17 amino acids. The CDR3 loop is CSVGPLGLAGFYNEQFF.

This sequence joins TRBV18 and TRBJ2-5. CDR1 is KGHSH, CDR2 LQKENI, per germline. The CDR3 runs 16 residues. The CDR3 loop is CASSPEISRSEETQYF.